A single sample is the source of the 26 T cell receptor beta chains below, sequenced in a study of blood T cell repertoires in COVID-19. Some clones are missing from TCRdb's copy, which holds only in-frame ones; the method was immunoSEQ multiplex PCR. The table includes roughly 250,000 clones, 65% to 90% detected once. Sequenced sample: peripheral blood. The source is a woman older than 75 with active or convalescent COVID-19.

Only one count was recorded for this clone. The chain combines TRBV13 with TRBJ2-7, with 7 bases lining up with TRBD2. This CDR3 region has 15 residues. After removal of 1 base from V and 3 bases from J, the junction contained 6 bases not matched to a gene. Germline values: CDR1 PRHDT, CDR2 FYEKMQ (reference sequence). The CDR3 here is CASSLAPSGNYEQYF. CDR3 DNA sequence: TGTGCCAGCAGCTTAGCCCCTAGCGGAAACTACGAGCAGTACTTC.

This clone was counted a few times. V and J are TRBV2 and TRBJ1-3; D gene uncertain. Trimming left V 4 bases short and J 0 bases short, with 10 bases between. CDR3 length equals 15 residues. The germline V gene encodes CDR1 SNHLY and CDR2 FYNNEI. The CDR3 DNA reads TGTGCCAGCAGTGGGACGGGGAACTCTGGAAACACCATATATTTT. Amino acid sequence: CASSGTGNSGNTIYF. Full variable domain (outside the CDR3, taken from reference TRBV2 and TRBJ1-3): EPEVTQTPSHQVTQMGQEVILRCVPISNHLYFYWYRQILGQKVEFLVSFYNNEISEKSEIFDDQFSVERPDGSNFTLKIRSTKLEDSAMYFCASSGTGNSGNTIYFGEGSWLTVV.

This sequence joins TRBV6-5 and TRBJ1-1; weak D call: TRBD1 (5 bases). Trimming pared 7 bases from V and 2 bases from J, leaving 11 bases between. In germline, CDR1 is MNHEY, CDR2 SVGAGI. There are 13 residues in the CDR3. CDR3 loop: CASTRQINTEAFF. The CDR3 DNA reads TGTGCCAGCACTAGACAGATAAACACTGAAGCTTTCTTT.

CDR3 bases: TGTGCCAGCAGCTTCCGGGGGGTAGGCACAGATACGCAGTATTTT. Protein: CASSFRGVGTDTQYF. The J gene is TRBJ2-3, the V gene TRBV5-6, with 7 bases aligning to TRBD2. V was pared by 2 bases and J by 1 base, with 4 bases of the junction left unmatched. Per the germline V gene, CDR1 is SGHDT and CDR2 is YYEEEE. The CDR3 is 15 residues long.

The genes are TRBV6-1 and TRBJ2-7, with TRBD1 matching over 10 bases. The V gene's germline CDR1 is MNHNS and CDR2 SASEGT. This CDR3 region has 15 residues. J was trimmed by 3 bases and V by 1 base; bases with no gene match: 3. The CDR3 loop reads CASSEGTGGYYEQYF. For the CDR3, the DNA is TGTGCCAGCAGTGAAGGGACAGGGGGATACTACGAGCAGTACTTC.

The J gene is TRBJ1-1, the V gene TRBV3-1 (or the pseudogene TRBV3-2); D is uncertain. CDR3 length: 13 residues. Germline CDR1 LGHDT, CDR2 YNNKEL (reference sequence). Trimming removed 4 bases from V and 10 bases from J, with 16 bases in between. The chain's CDR3 is CASSLDPARRAFF. The DNA for the CDR3 is TGTGCCAGCAGCCTAGACCCAGCGCGGAGAGCTTTCTTT.

CDR3 nucleotides: TGTGCCAGCAGTCCCGGGACAGCTGGAAACACCATATATTTT. Translating it yields CASSPGTAGNTIYF. The chain combines TRBV3-1 (or the pseudogene TRBV3-2) with TRBJ1-3; TRBD1 aligns across 7 bases. In germline, CDR1 is LGHDT, CDR2 YNNKEL (reference sequence). This CDR3 comprises 14 residues. The J segment lost 2 bases and the V segment lost 6 bases, leaving 4 bases of the junction unmatched.

The table lists this clone with many counts. This chain joins TRBV6-1 and TRBJ2-7; a weak D match, TRBD2 (6 bases). CDR1 is MNHNS and CDR2 is SASEGT in the germline V gene. V shed 2 bases and J shed 3 bases, with 17 bases lying between them. The CDR3 is made up of 16 amino acids. CDR3 protein: CASSEWVPGENYEQYF. In DNA, the CDR3 is TGTGCCAGCAGTGAATGGGTTCCGGGGGAGAACTACGAGCAGTACTTC.

V is TRBV25-1 and J is TRBJ1-4; 9 positions agree with TRBD1. J lost 0 bases, V lost 8 bases, and 13 bases had no gene match. In germline, CDR1 is MGHDK, CDR2 SYGVNS. The CDR3 length is 18 residues. The CDR3: CASPAAGQGLSTNEKLFF. The CDR3 DNA follows: TGTGCCAGCCCGGCGGCGGGACAGGGCCTTTCAACTAATGAAAAACTGTTTTTT.

This chain uses TRBV5-1 with TRBJ1-2; 9 nucleotides agree with TRBD1. Trimming at V came to 8 bases and at J to 6 bases, leaving 11 bases not matched to a gene. The length of the CDR3 is 14 residues. Germline CDR1 SGHRS, CDR2 YFSETQ. CDR3 loop: CARWDRVNGDGYTF. As DNA, the CDR3 is TGCGCCAGGTGGGACAGGGTTAACGGAGATGGCTACACCTTC.

The chain carries TRBV10-1 and TRBJ2-7; TRBD2 matches 8 bases. With V trimmed by 1 base and J by 0 bases, 8 bases remained unmatched. CDR3 size: 17 residues. Per the germline V gene, CDR1 is WNHNN and CDR2 is SYGVQD (reference sequence). The CDR3 nucleotides are TGCGCCAGCAGTGAGTACGGACTCGCGGGAGGCTCCTACGAGCAGTACTTC. This sequence encodes CASSEYGLAGGSYEQYF.

The rearrangement uses TRBV18 and TRBJ1-1; 12 bases fit TRBD1. The V and J ends lost 4 bases and 5 bases, in that order; junction bases with no gene match: 5. This CDR3 is built from 15 residues. CDR1 is KGHSH, CDR2 LQKENI, per germline. The DNA of the CDR3 is TGTGCCAGCTCACAGGGACAGGGGGCGCAAACTGAAGCTTTCTTT. Translating gives CASSQGQGAQTEAFF.

The chain links TRBV2 to TRBJ1-6; D remains unclear. V was trimmed by 4 bases and J by 7 bases, leaving 8 bases between them. Germline-derived CDR1 and CDR2 are SNHLY and FYNNEI. This CDR3 region has 13 residues. In DNA form, the CDR3 reads TGTGCCAGCAGTGTGGGCAGGAATTCACCCCTCCACTTT. It is translated as CASSVGRNSPLHF.

The chain recombines TRBV6-5 with TRBJ2-1; a possible D gene is TRBD2 (6 bases). Germline CDR1 reads MNHEY; CDR2 reads SVGAGI. There are 15 residues in the CDR3. Trimming removed 7 bases at V and 2 bases at J, with 15 bases between. The CDR3: CASTVSGVAYNEQFF. In DNA form, the CDR3 reads TGTGCCAGCACCGTTAGCGGCGTAGCCTACAATGAGCAGTTCTTC.

The chain recombines TRBV9 with TRBJ2-5; D remains ambiguous. CDR1 is SGDLS, CDR2 YYNGEE, per germline. The length of the CDR3 is 12 residues. V lost 3 bases, J lost 1 base, and 4 bases lay in between. The CDR3 DNA is TGTGCCAGCAGCGCCATCCAAGAGACCCAGTACTTC. Its translation: CASSAIQETQYF.

The chain carries TRBV20-1 and TRBJ2-1, with 10 bases lining up with TRBD2. CDR1 DFQATT and CDR2 SNEGSKA come from the germline V gene (reference sequence). This CDR3 contains 15 residues. Trimming took 3 bases from V and 5 from J; bases not matched to a gene: 7. The CDR3 nucleotides read TGCAGTGCTAGTGAGCGGGGGGGCCGAAACAATGAGCAGTTCTTC. Its protein product is CSASERGGRNNEQFF.

This chain joins TRBV5-1 and TRBJ1-1; D not certain. The germline gives CDR1 SGHRS, CDR2 YFSETQ. V dropped 6 bases and J dropped 2 bases, with 11 bases sitting between them. This CDR3 is built from 13 residues. The CDR3 spells CASNEGGNTEAFF. The CDR3 DNA is TGCGCCAGCAATGAGGGTGGAAACACTGAAGCTTTCTTT.

The chain combines TRBV6-5 with TRBJ1-2; D not certain. Trimming cost V 3 bases and J 4 bases, with 9 bases left between them. The CDR3 is made up of 13 amino acids. From germline, CDR1 is MNHEY and CDR2 SVGAGI. CDR3 bases: TGTGCCAGCAGTTATAGGAACAGCTATGGCTACACCTTC. This encodes CASSYRNSYGYTF.

The chain recombines TRBV5-1 with TRBJ2-7, with D possibly matching TRBD1 (5 bases). The CDR3 runs 13 residues. Looked up from germline, CDR1 is SGHRS and CDR2 is YFSETQ. V was cut by 0 bases and J by 4 bases, with 8 bases left in between. The CDR3 is CASSLGQSYEQYF. CDR3 coding DNA: TGCGCCAGCAGCTTGGGACAGAGTTACGAGCAGTACTTC.

This chain links TRBV5-1 with TRBJ1-5; 9 bases line up with TRBD1. The trim removed 4 bases at V and 5 bases at J, leaving 4 bases unmatched. The germline CDR1 and CDR2 sequences are SGHRS and YFSETQ. CDR3 length: 14 amino acids. The CDR3 DNA is TGCGCCAGCAGCCCAGGACAGGGGCATCAGCCCCAGCATTTT. It is translated as CASSPGQGHQPQHF.

This clone has only one observation. V gene TRBV2 combines with J gene TRBJ1-4; D gene uncertain. V lost 5 bases, J lost 7 bases, and 8 bases lay in between. The CDR3 length is 12 residues. In germline, CDR1 is SNHLY, CDR2 FYNNEI. The CDR3 nucleotides read TGTGCCAGCAGTCGGTCGGGTGAAAAACTGTTTTTT. This translates into CASSRSGEKLFF.

The rearrangement joins TRBV2 to TRBJ2-7; maybe TRBD2 (7 bases). Deletions cut 3 bases from V and 6 bases from J, with 12 bases between. Germline CDR1 reads SNHLY; CDR2 reads FYNNEI. This CDR3 region has 13 residues. The CDR3 is CASSDGGASEQYF. The CDR3 nucleotides read TGTGCCAGCAGTGATGGGGGGGCGAGCGAGCAGTACTTC. Variable domain in full (rest from reference TRBV2 and TRBJ2-7): EPEVTQTPSHQVTQMGQEVILRCVPISNHLYFYWYRQILGQKVEFLVSFYNNEISEKSEIFDDQFSVERPDGSNFTLKIRSTKLEDSAMYFCASSDGGASEQYFGPGTRLTVT.

The V gene is TRBV18, the J gene TRBJ1-1; maybe TRBD1 (6 bases). CDR1 and CDR2 from the germline V gene are KGHSH and LQKENI. The CDR3 is 15 amino acids. The ends were cut back, 4 bases at V and 2 bases at J, with 14 bases in the middle. CDR3 bases: TGTGCCAGCTCACTTCAGACAGGTTCCAACACTGAAGCTTTCTTT. Its protein product is CASSLQTGSNTEAFF.

This chain connects TRBV18 to TRBJ2-7; 10 bases are a match to TRBD2. This CDR3 has 15 amino acids. V gave up 1 base and J gave up 5 bases; unmatched junction bases: 5. The germline V gene has CDR1 KGHSH and CDR2 LQKENI. The DNA of the CDR3 is TGTGCCAGCTCACCACGCACTAGCGGGGTCCACGAGCAGTACTTC. As protein: CASSPRTSGVHEQYF.

The chain combines TRBV6-5 with TRBJ1-6, with TRBD1 identical over 11 bases. The V and J ends lost 9 bases and 6 bases, in that order; junction bases with no gene match: 4. The CDR3 is 14 residues long. Germline CDR1 is MNHEY and CDR2 is SVGAGI. CDR3 coding DNA: TGTGCCAGTTCGGACAGGGGGCGTAATTCACCCCTCCACTTT. Its translation is CASSDRGRNSPLHF.

This clone was observed a handful of times. The chain links TRBV30 to TRBJ1-2, with unresolved D. CDR1 and CDR2 (germline): GTSNPN, SVGIG (reference sequence). Trimming pared 5 bases from V and 4 bases from J, leaving 8 bases between. The CDR3 runs to 11 residues. CDR3 protein: CAWLVAYGYTF. The CDR3 bases are TGTGCCTGGCTAGTGGCCTATGGCTACACCTTC.